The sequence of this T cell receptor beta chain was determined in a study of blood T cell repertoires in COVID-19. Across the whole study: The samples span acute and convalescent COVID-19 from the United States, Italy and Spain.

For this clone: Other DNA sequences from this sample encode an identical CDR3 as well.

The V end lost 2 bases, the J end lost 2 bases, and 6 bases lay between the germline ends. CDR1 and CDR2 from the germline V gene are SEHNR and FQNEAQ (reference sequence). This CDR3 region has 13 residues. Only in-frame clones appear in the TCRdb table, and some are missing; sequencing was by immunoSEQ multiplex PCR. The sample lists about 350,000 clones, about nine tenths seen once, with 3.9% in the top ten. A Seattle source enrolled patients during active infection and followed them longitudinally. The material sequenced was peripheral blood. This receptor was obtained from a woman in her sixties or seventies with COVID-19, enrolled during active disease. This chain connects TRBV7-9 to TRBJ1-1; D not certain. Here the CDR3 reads CASSLSRNTEAFF. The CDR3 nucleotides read TGTGCCAGCAGCTTATCGCGAAACACTGAAGCTTTCTTT.